Included here is one T cell receptor beta chain sequence, with context. This record comes from a study of blood T cell repertoires in COVID-19. Study-wide background: Italy, Spain and the United States were the sources of the convalescent and acute COVID-19 samples. From T cells, B-cell-depleted T cells, or PBMCs came the material, which was cDNA or gDNA.

CDR1 and CDR2 (germline): SGHTA, FQGTGA. With V trimmed by 5 bases and J by 7 bases, 5 bases remained unmatched. The CDR3 sequence is 14 residues long. In the source study's methods: Reference gene primers were amplified, and this amplification served to estimate nucleated cell counts. The method was immunoSEQ multiplex PCR; TCRdb's version includes in-frame clones alone and lacks a portion of them. The V and J calls and the clone size are those of that table, but D and trimming were determined from the DNA. The data show roughly 100,000 clones, about 85% seen once. This TCR was recovered from a man aged 50-60 years with acute or convalescent COVID-19. Sequencing was done on a sample of peripheral blood. V gene TRBV7-3 combines with J gene TRBJ1-6; 7 bases agree with TRBD1. The CDR3 loop reads CASSPGTANSPLHF. In DNA, the CDR3 is TGTGCCAGCAGCCCCGGGACAGCGAATTCACCCCTCCACTTT.